The next 10 T cell receptor beta chains were all read from a single sample in a study of vaccination and CD4 T cells after COVID-19. Treatment in this sample: roughly ten-day PBMC culture with coronavirus spike peptide pools or control peptides (ViraFEST assay). CD4+ T cells that had been cultured provided DNA sequenced with the Oncomine TCR Beta short-read assay. From the PCR reads, TCRdb called clonotypes with MiXCR, one entry per CDR3 protein. The data show under 25,000 distinct CDR3 sequences, about 27% seen once. No antigen has been assigned to these receptors. Specimen: cultured CD4+ T cells from blood. The receptors shown here come from a human donor with COVID-19.

This clonotype occurred a few times. The chain is built from TRBV6-5 and TRBJ2-7, with a possible D match to TRBD2 (6 bases). Germline V gene data show CDR1 as MNHEY and CDR2 as SVGAGI. The CDR3 contains 15 residues. Trimming shortened V by 0 bases and J by 1 base, and 10 bases separated the two germline ends. The DNA of the CDR3 is TGTGCCAGCAGTTACTCTCCGCGGGGTTCCTACGAGCAGTACTTC. Its protein product is CASSYSPRGSYEQYF.

The chain employs TRBV5-4 and TRBJ2-5; D is perhaps TRBD1 or TRBD2 (6 bases each). V lost 4 bases, J lost 5 bases, and 21 bases lay in between. The V gene's germline CDR1 is SGHNT and CDR2 YYREEE (reference sequence). The CDR3 spans 16 residues. The CDR3 nucleotides read TGTGCCAGCAGCCAGTCCTCGGGACAAGGGGGGGAGACCCAGTACTTC. It codes for CASSQSSGQGGETQYF.

This clonotype has a handful of counts. The gene calls are TRBV20-1 and TRBJ2-7; TRBD2 aligns across 8 bases. The CDR3 sequence is 15 residues long. V lost 0 bases, J lost 3 bases, and 7 bases stayed unmatched. Germline assignment: CDR1 DFQATT and CDR2 SNEGSKA (reference sequence). Here the CDR3 reads CSARDFGGDIYEQYF. The CDR3, as DNA: TGCAGTGCTAGAGATTTCGGGGGGGATATCTACGAGCAGTACTTC.

The chain recombines TRBV19 with TRBJ1-3; 7 nucleotides align to TRBD1. Germline CDR1 reads LNHDA; CDR2 reads SQIVND (reference sequence). The CDR3 is made up of 16 amino acids. V lost 5 bases and J lost 2; bases outside the gene matches: 9. In nucleotides, the CDR3 is TGTGCCAGTAGTCTTTCTACCGGGACAGCTGGAAACACCATATATTTT. Encoded protein: CASSLSTGTAGNTIYF.

This chain connects TRBV5-1 to TRBJ1-5; the D gene is possibly TRBD1 (5 bases). Germline V CDR1 and CDR2: SGHRS, YFSETQ. This CDR3 has 14 residues. Trimming left V 0 bases short and J 6 bases short, with 10 bases between. The CDR3: CASSLGGTPQPQHF. The CDR3 coding sequence is TGCGCCAGCAGCTTGGGGGGGACCCCTCAGCCCCAGCATTTT.

V usage is TRBV27 and J usage is TRBJ2-5; 8 bases map to TRBD1. The CDR3 runs 14 residues. Trimming removed 5 bases from V and 6 bases from J; junction bases left unmatched: 8. The germline gives CDR1 MNHEY, CDR2 SMNVEV (reference sequence). Here the CDR3 DNA reads TGTGCCAGCAGTATGCGGACAGGGCTCAAGACCCAGTACTTC. It codes for CASSMRTGLKTQYF.

The J gene is TRBJ2-4, the V gene TRBV5-1; TRBD1 might be the D (5 bases). Germline values: CDR1 SGHRS, CDR2 YFSETQ. Trimming removed 4 bases at V and 6 bases at J, with 17 bases between. The CDR3 runs 15 residues. The CDR3 DNA reads as TGCGCCAGCAGCCCGATAACAGGTTCGGGAAACATTCAGTACTTC. This gives the protein CASSPITGSGNIQYF.

The CDR3 DNA reads as TGTGCCAGCAGTTACTCCGAGAAAAGAGGTGAAAAACTGTTTTTT. Translated, it gives CASSYSEKRGEKLFF. The chain employs TRBV6-5 and TRBJ1-4; no definite D call. CDR1 and CDR2 (germline): MNHEY, SVGAGI. Between the trimmed V and J ends, which lost 0 bases and 7 bases, there was a span of 12 bases. The CDR3 runs 15 residues.

The V call is TRBV20-1, the J call TRBJ1-5; D gene uncertain. Germline CDR1 and CDR2: DFQATT and SNEGSKA (reference sequence). There are 12 residues in the CDR3. The CDR3 DNA follows: TGCAGCTGGGGAGATAGCAATCAGCCCCAGCATTTT. Translating it yields CSWGDSNQPQHF.

This clonotype was picked up a small number of times. The chain couples TRBV11-3 to TRBJ1-1; D remains ambiguous. This CDR3 has 12 residues. The germline CDR1 and CDR2 sequences are SGHNT and YENEEA. Trimming left V 2 bases short and J 1 base short, with 2 bases between. Here the CDR3 reads CASSLQNTEAFF. The CDR3 DNA follows: TGTGCCAGCAGCTTACAGAACACTGAAGCTTTCTTT.